One and the same sample provided the 10 T cell receptor beta chains below, sequenced in a study of T cells after yellow fever vaccination. TCRdb re-called the 5' RACE reads through MiXCR, storing one row per CDR3 protein. The sample includes a few hundred thousand distinct CDR3 sequences, 3.5% to 4.5% of them seen just once. The sample consisted of PBMCs, taken 15 days after the yellow fever booster vaccination. The receptors were sampled from a man aged 18 to 30 who received the YFV17D yellow fever vaccine.

The rearrangement joins TRBV20-1 to TRBJ1-5, with 10 bases identical to TRBD1. The V segment lost 4 bases and the J segment 4 bases; nucleotides outside the gene matches: 10. The CDR3 loop spans 16 amino acids. Germline loops: CDR1 DFQATT, CDR2 SNEGSKA (reference sequence). The DNA of the CDR3 is TGCAGTGCTATCCTAGGACAGGGGGGAAATAATCAGCCCCAGCATTTT. Protein sequence: CSAILGQGGNNQPQHF.

This clonotype was seen ten or more times. The gene calls are TRBV10-3 and TRBJ1-5; 8 bases are a match to TRBD1. Germline V lookup: CDR1 ENHRY, CDR2 SYGVKD. V gave up 2 bases and J gave up 3 bases; unmatched junction bases: 3. The CDR3 runs 15 residues. The CDR3 DNA follows: TGTGCCATCAGTGAGCCGGGACAGGACAATCAGCCCCAGCATTTT. It encodes CAISEPGQDNQPQHF.

In this sample, this clonotype turned up a few times. The chain links TRBV3-1 to TRBJ2-3; D uncertain. CDR1 is LGHDT, CDR2 YNNKEL, per germline (reference sequence). This CDR3 comprises 13 residues. The germline V and J ends were trimmed by 2 bases and 3 bases, with 6 bases remaining between them. CDR3: CASSQSRTDTQYF. In DNA form, the CDR3 reads TGTGCCAGCAGCCAATCCCGTACAGATACGCAGTATTTT.

This clonotype was counted at least ten times. The gene calls are TRBV12-3 or TRBV12-4 and TRBJ2-7; TRBD1 is a possible D gene (6 bases). Trimming removed 6 bases from V and 6 bases from J, with 12 bases in between. This CDR3 is 12 amino acids long. CDR3 nucleotide sequence: TGTGCCAGCAGGTTCACAGGGAGCGAGCAGTACTTC. This sequence encodes CASRFTGSEQYF.

The sample holds many counts of this clonotype. V is TRBV2 and J is TRBJ2-2; tentatively, D is TRBD2 (6 bases). The CDR3 runs 15 residues. The ends were cut back, 7 bases at V and 0 bases at J, with 12 bases in the middle. Germline CDR1 is SNHLY and CDR2 is FYNNEI. In DNA form, the CDR3 reads TGTGCCAGCAAAAGCGGGCCTACGAACACCGGGGAGCTGTTTTTT. Its translation is CASKSGPTNTGELFF. Based on the CDR3 plus reference TRBV2 and TRBJ2-2, the full variable domain is EPEVTQTPSHQVTQMGQEVILRCVPISNHLYFYWYRQILGQKVEFLVSFYNNEISEKSEIFDDQFSVERPDGSNFTLKIRSTKLEDSAMYFCASKSGPTNTGELFFGEGSRLTVL.

In its sample, this clonotype was seen many times. V usage is TRBV4-3 and J usage is TRBJ2-1, with a tentative D call TRBD2 (7 bases). The CDR3 covers 16 residues. V shed 2 bases and J shed 8 bases, with 19 bases lying between them. Germline V lookup: CDR1 LGHNA, CDR2 YSLEER. The CDR3 reads CASSQSRAGAADEQFF. CDR3 sequence (DNA): TGCGCCAGCAGCCAATCGCGCGCGGGGGCAGCGGATGAGCAGTTCTTC.

This clonotype was seen more than once but under ten times. This chain connects TRBV5-1 to TRBJ1-2; D not resolved. The V gene's germline CDR1 is SGHRS and CDR2 YFSETQ. The V and J ends lost 4 bases and 7 bases respectively, with 17 bases between them. There are 14 residues in the CDR3. The DNA for the CDR3 is TGCGCCAGCAGCAGGATGGCTAACAACCCTGGCTACACCTTC. The encoded protein is CASSRMANNPGYTF.

The rearrangement joins TRBV5-6 to TRBJ2-4; D uncertain. The CDR3 totals 13 residues. Germline V gene sequence: CDR1 SGHDT, CDR2 YYEEEE. Trimming shortened V by 4 bases and J by 11 bases, and 16 bases separated the two germline ends. This CDR3 reads CASSPKGQEVQYF. The DNA for the CDR3 is TGTGCCAGCAGCCCTAAAGGGCAGGAAGTTCAGTACTTC. The whole variable domain, filled in from reference TRBV5-6 and TRBJ2-4, reads DAGVTQSPTHLIKTRGQQVTLRCSPKSGHDTVSWYQQALGQGPQFIFQYYEEEERQRGNFPDRFSGHQFPNYSSELNVNALLLGDSALYLCASSPKGQEVQYFGAGTRLSVL.

This clonotype was counted ten times or more. The gene calls are TRBV6-2 or TRBV6-3 and TRBJ2-3, with D tentatively TRBD2 (5 bases). Germline values: CDR1 MNHEY, CDR2 SVGEGT. This CDR3 has 14 amino acids. The ends were cut back, 8 bases at V and 3 bases at J, with 15 bases in the middle. CDR3 DNA sequence: TGTGCCAGCGGACCCAGGACTTGGACAGATACGCAGTATTTT. This sequence encodes CASGPRTWTDTQYF.

The V and J genes are TRBV19 and TRBJ2-7; either TRBD1 or TRBD2 may fit D (5 bases each). The CDR3 is 14 amino acids. The germline V gene has CDR1 LNHDA and CDR2 SQIVND (reference sequence). The V end lost 3 bases, the J end lost 6 bases, and 15 bases lay between the germline ends. This chain's CDR3 is CASSMREPGREQYV. The DNA of the CDR3 is TGTGCCAGTAGTATGAGGGAGCCGGGGCGCGAGCAGTACGTC.